This T cell receptor (beta chain) appears in the sequencing data of a study of shared clonotypes between healthy human individuals. Study findings and constraints: Clonotypes that were shared across a handful of donors made up around 4.6% of naive CD4 clonotypes. Unshared clonotypes carried lower generation probabilities than those common to all four donors. Few donors limited the genetic and exposure-history diversity represented.

Sequencing was performed with immunoSEQ multiplex PCR; in TCRdb, only in-frame clones are kept and a portion is missing. The sample carries 110,000 or so clones, around 66% recorded once. Remarks on this clone: Its antigen is not known.

The germline V gene has CDR1 MDHEN and CDR2 SYDVKM. J lost 4 bases, V lost 3 bases, and 5 bases had no gene match. CDR3 length: 14 residues. Nashville, Tennessee was home to all donors, each a Caucasian adult. The sample was memory CD8+ T cells sorted from blood. Subset described: CD45RO+ cells pooled with CCR7-negative TemRA cells. The V gene is TRBV28, the J gene TRBJ2-7, with 8 bases lining up with TRBD1. The receptor was derived from a woman aged 30 to 39 in good health. In nucleotides, the CDR3 is TGTGCCAGCAGTTTGGGGGACAGGCGTTACGAGCAGTACTTC. Its translation is CASSLGDRRYEQYF.